This T cell receptor beta chain comes out of a study of cytomegalovirus exposure and HLA in healthy donors. Study findings and constraints: One later analysis reportedly identified an Asian-associated ancestry cluster that showed fewer N-insertions than the roughly 700-donor mean. Some TCR beta chains (more than 150 of them) were listed as cytomegalovirus-associated. Within an earlier analysis, most TCR beta V segments proved productive either about 87% or about 30% of the time. Under in vitro conditions, three CMV-associated chains were confirmed as specific for CMV antigens.

Of note for this clone: Its antigen is not known.

It was with 60 Vbeta and 13 Jbeta primers that the PCR ran. Method: immunoSEQ multiplex PCR; TCRdb's copy keeps in-frame clones and lacks some. Seen in this sample are about 160,000 clones; the ten most common clones hold about 1.2%. The CDR3 spans 14 residues. Germline-derived CDR1 and CDR2 are KGHSH and LQKENI. J gave up 6 bases and V 3 bases, and 2 bases lay outside the gene matches. The TCR was taken from a woman aged 55-75 years in good health and CMV-seronegative. The chain is built from TRBV18 and TRBJ2-7; 13 nucleotides align to TRBD2. The sample taken for sequencing was PBMCs. The CDR3 spells CASSPTSGGAEQYF. DNA of the CDR3: TGTGCCAGCTCACCCACTAGCGGGGGGGCCGAGCAGTACTTC.